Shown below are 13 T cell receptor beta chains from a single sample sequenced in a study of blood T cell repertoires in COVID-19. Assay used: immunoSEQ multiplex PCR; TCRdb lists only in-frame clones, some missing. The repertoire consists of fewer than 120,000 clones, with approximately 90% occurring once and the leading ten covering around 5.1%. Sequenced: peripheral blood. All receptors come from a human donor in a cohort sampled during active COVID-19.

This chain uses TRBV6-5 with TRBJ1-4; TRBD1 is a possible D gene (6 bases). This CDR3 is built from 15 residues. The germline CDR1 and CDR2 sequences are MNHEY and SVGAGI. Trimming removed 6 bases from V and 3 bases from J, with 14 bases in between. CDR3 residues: CASSNLQGSNEKLFF. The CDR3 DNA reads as TGTGCCAGCAGCAACTTACAGGGTTCTAATGAAAAACTGTTTTTT.

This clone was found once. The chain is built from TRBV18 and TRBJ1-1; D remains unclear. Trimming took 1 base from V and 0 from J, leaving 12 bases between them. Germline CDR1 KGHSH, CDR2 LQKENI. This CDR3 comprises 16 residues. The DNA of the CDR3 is TGTGCCAGCTCACCACGGCCAGACTATATGAACACTGAAGCTTTCTTT. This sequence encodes CASSPRPDYMNTEAFF. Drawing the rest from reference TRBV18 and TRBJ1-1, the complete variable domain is NAGVMQNPRHLVRRRGQEARLRCSPMKGHSHVYWYRQLPEEGLKFMVYLQKENIIDESGMPKERFSAEFPKEGPSILRIQQVVRGDSAAYFCASSPRPDYMNTEAFFGQGTRLTVV.

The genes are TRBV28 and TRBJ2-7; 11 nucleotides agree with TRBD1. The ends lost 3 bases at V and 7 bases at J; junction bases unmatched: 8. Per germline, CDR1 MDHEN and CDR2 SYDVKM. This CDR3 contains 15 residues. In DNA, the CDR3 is TGTGCCAGCAGTTTTCTCCGGGACAGGGGGTATGAGCAGTACTTC. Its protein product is CASSFLRDRGYEQYF. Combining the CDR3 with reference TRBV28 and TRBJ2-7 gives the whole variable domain DVKVTQSSRYLVKRTGEKVFLECVQDMDHENMFWYRQDPGLGLRLIYFSYDVKMKEKGDIPEGYSVSREKKERFSLILESASTNQTSMYLCASSFLRDRGYEQYFGPGTRLTVT.

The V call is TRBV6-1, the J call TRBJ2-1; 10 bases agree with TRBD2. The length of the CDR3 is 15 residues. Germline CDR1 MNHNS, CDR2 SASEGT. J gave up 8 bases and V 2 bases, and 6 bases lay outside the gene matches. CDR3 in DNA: TGTGCCAGCAGTGAAACTAGCGGGGCCTTTGATGAGCAGTTCTTC. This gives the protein CASSETSGAFDEQFF.

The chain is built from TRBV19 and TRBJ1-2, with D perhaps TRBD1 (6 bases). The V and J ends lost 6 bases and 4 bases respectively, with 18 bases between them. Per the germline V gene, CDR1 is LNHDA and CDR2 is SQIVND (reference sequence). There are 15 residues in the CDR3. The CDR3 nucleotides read TGTGCCAGTAGCAGGGAACAGGGCGCGAGCTATGGCTACACCTTC. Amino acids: CASSREQGASYGYTF.

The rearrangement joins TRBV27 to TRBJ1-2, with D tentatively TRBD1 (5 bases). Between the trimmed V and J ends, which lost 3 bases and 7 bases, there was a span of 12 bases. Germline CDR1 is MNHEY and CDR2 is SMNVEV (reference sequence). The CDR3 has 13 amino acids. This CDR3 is CASSFQGALGYTF. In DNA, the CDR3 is TGTGCCAGCAGTTTTCAAGGGGCGCTTGGCTACACCTTC.

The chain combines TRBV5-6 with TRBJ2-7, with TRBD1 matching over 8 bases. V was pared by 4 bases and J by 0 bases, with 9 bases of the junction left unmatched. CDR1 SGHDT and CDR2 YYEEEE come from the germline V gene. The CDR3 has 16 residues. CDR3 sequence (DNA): TGTGCCAGCAGCGGAGTTGGGGACAGGCCCTCCTACGAGCAGTACTTC. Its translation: CASSGVGDRPSYEQYF.

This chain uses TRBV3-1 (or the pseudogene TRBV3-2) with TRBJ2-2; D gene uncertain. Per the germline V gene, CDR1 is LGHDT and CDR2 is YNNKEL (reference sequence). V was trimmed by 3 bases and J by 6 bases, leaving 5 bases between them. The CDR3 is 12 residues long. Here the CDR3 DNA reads TGTGCCAGCAGCCACAGCGCCGGGGAGCTGTTTTTT. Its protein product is CASSHSAGELFF.

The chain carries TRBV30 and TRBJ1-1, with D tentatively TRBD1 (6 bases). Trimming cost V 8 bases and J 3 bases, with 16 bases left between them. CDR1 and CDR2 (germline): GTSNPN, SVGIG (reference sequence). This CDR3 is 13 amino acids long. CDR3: CALEGPGDTEAFF. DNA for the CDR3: TGTGCCCTGGAAGGTCCAGGGGACACTGAAGCTTTCTTT. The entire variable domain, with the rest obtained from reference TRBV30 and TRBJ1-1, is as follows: SQTIHQWPATLVQPVGSPLSLECTVEGTSNPNLYWYRQAAGRGLQLLFYSVGIGQISSEVPQNLSASRPQDRQFILSSKKLLLSDSGFYLCALEGPGDTEAFFGQGTRLTVV.

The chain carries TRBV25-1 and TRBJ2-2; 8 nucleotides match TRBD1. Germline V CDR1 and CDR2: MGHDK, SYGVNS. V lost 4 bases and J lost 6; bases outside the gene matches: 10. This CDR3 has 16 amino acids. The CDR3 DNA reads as TGTGCCAGCAGTGGGACAGGGCTCTCGGAGGCCGGGGAGCTGTTTTTT. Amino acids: CASSGTGLSEAGELFF.

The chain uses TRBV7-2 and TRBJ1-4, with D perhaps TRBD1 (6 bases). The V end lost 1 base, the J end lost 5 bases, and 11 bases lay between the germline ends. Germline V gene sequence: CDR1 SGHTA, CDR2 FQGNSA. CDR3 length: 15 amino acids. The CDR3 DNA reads TGTGCCAGCAGCTTAGTCAGGGGTGAAAATGAAAAACTGTTTTTT. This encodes CASSLVRGENEKLFF.

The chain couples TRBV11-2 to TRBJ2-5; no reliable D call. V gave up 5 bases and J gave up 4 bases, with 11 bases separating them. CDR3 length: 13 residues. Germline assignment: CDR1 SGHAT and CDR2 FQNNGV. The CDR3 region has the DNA TGTGCCAGCAGCCCCATAAGTAGAGAGACCCAGTACTTC. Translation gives CASSPISRETQYF.

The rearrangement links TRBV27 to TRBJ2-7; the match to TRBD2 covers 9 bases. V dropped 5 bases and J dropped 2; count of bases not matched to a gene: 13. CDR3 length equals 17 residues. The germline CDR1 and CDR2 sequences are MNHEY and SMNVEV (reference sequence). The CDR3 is CASSPTRWREGPYEQYF. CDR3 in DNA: TGTGCCAGCAGTCCCACCAGGTGGCGGGAGGGCCCCTACGAGCAGTACTTC.